The present entry profiles one T cell receptor (beta chain) with its context. Antigen unknown. The CDR3 spans 15 residues. V lost 0 bases, J lost 0 bases, and 6 bases lay in between. Germline V CDR1 and CDR2: LGHNA, YSLEER. The sample comes from a study of naive CD8 T cells in extremely preterm neonates. Points from the study as a whole: Compared with older groups, preterm CDR3s were shorter, with fewer N additions and less trimming. Preterm neonates shared more CDR3 nucleotide sequences (around 2.5%) than older groups.

Elective cesarean births at roughly 37-41 weeks, without labor or membrane rupture, supplied the cord blood. Each sample had roughly 19,000–110,000 sorted naive CD8+ T cells. The assay was immunoSEQ multiplex PCR, and TCRdb's table has in-frame clones only and misses some. Of thousands of clones listed, roughly 97% are singletons. The rearrangement joins TRBV4-3 to TRBJ2-1; D perhaps matches TRBD2 (6 bases). This sequence was found in a newborn in good health. Material for sequencing was naive CD8+ T cells from cord blood. For the CDR3, the DNA is TGCGCCAGCAGCCAAGATAGCGGCTCCTACAATGAGCAGTTCTTC. This encodes CASSQDSGSYNEQFF.